This TCR beta chain emerged from a study of T cell repertoires in cytomegalovirus infection. Whole-study context: It can be stated that public TCR beta signatures indicated CMV infection as well as a matching HLA type.

This clonotype has just a few counts. What it binds is not known. MiXCR, applied by TCRdb to the reads, yields one record per CDR3 protein. This sample has about 310,000 distinct CDR3 sequences; roughly 25% occur once, and the top ten carry 10% to 15%. CDR3 length equals 13 residues. V was cut by 5 bases and J by 7 bases, with 14 bases left in between. CDR1 is MNHEY, CDR2 SVGAGI, per germline. Study-level results: What dominated the ex vivo response were HLA-C-restricted CMV-specific TCR beta clonotypes. CMV carriers with the relevant HLA were identified by cumulative public TCR beta family frequency.

The TCR comes from a human donor in good health (CMV status not recorded). Some clones in this sample may be carry-over from other donors' samples. The sequencing used cultured PBMCs, collected from culture after CMV antigen stimulation. The chain uses TRBV6-5 and TRBJ2-5, with TRBD2 as a possible D gene (6 bases). The CDR3 nucleotides are TGTGCCAGCAGTCCACCGGGCGGGACGACCCAGTACTTC. It specifies CASSPPGGTTQYF.